The rows below give T cell receptor beta chains drawn from one sample of a study of blood T cells in healthy people across ages. TCRdb ran MiXCR on the 5' RACE reads and lists one entry per CDR3 protein. The sample lists some 1.8 million distinct CDR3 sequences; about 39% were seen once. Sequenced sample: blood. The receptors were sampled from a human donor in good health. The CDR3 runs from the conserved cysteine through the conserved F or W. A D gene is named only where the DNA matches it firmly. Rows give clone size only sometimes, using once, few, many, or a class for an expanded clone.

.	TRBV20-1	TRBJ1-1	.	CSASHVPSTEAFF	TGCAGTGCTAGTCACGTGCCGAGCACTGAAGCTTTCTTT
.	TRBV6-6	TRBJ2-5	.	CASRAPQAQETQYF	TGTGCCAGCAGAGCCCCGCAGGCCCAAGAGACCCAGTACTTC
.	TRBV6-6	TRBJ2-2	.	CASRGGELFF	TGTGCCAGCAGAGGCGGGGAGCTGTTTTTT
.	TRBV6-5	TRBJ2-7	TRBD2	CASSYSSGGPLTYEQYF	TGTGCCAGCAGTTACTCTAGCGGGGGGCCGCTCACCTACGAGCAGTACTTC
few	TRBV11-2	TRBJ2-1	.	CASSLGIGEQFF	TGTGCCAGCAGCTTAGGTATCGGTGAGCAGTTCTTC
.	TRBV7-9	TRBJ1-5	.	CASSWSPDQPQHF	TGTGCCAGCAGCTGGAGTCCCGATCAGCCCCAGCATTTT
few	TRBV12-3/TRBV12-4	TRBJ2-7	.	CASSSGEYEQYF	TGTGCCAGCAGTTCGGGAGAATACGAGCAGTACTTC
few	TRBV6-1	TRBJ2-7	.	CASSEVAGITYEQYF	TGTGCCAGCAGTGAAGTGGCAGGAATTACATACGAGCAGTACTTC
.	TRBV29-1	TRBJ2-5	.	CSAELGWEETQYF	TGCAGCGCTGAGCTGGGATGGGAAGAGACCCAGTACTTC
few	TRBV6-5	TRBJ1-5	.	CASKGGVDQPQHF	TGTGCCTCAAAGGGGGGAGTGGATCAGCCCCAGCATTTT
.	TRBV2	TRBJ1-2	.	CASRDGPTESYTF	TGTGCCAGCAGGGACGGCCCTACAGAGTCCTACACCTTC
few	TRBV18	TRBJ2-1	.	CASSPDLYNEQFF	TGTGCCAGCTCACCGGACCTATACAATGAGCAGTTCTTC
.	TRBV10-3	TRBJ2-7	.	CAISESKAGHYYEQYF	TGTGCCATCAGTGAGTCGAAGGCCGGACACTACTACGAGCAGTACTTC
.	TRBV5-1	TRBJ1-1	TRBD1	CASSLAGTGALNTEAFF	TGCGCCAGCAGCTTGGCGGGGACAGGTGCTTTGAACACTGAAGCTTTCTTT
.	TRBV28	TRBJ2-1	TRBD2	CASSGTLAASVYNEQFF	TGTGCGAGCAGCGGTACGCTAGCGGCGAGTGTCTACAATGAGCAGTTCTTC
few	TRBV7-3	TRBJ2-1	.	CASSPLSNYNEQFF	TGTGCCAGCAGCCCCCTGTCTAACTACAATGAGCAGTTCTTC
once	TRBV20-1	TRBJ1-5	.	CSVSTGTNQPQHF	TGCAGTGTCTCAACAGGGACCAATCAGCCCCAGCATTTT
many	TRBV6-5	TRBJ2-3	.	CASIKKGHPITQYF	TGTGCCAGCATCAAAAAGGGACATCCAATTACGCAGTATTTT
.	TRBV6-5	TRBJ2-5	.	CASSPDFSRPETQYF	TGTGCCAGCAGTCCGGACTTTAGCCGCCCAGAGACCCAGTACTTC
.	TRBV7-8	TRBJ2-6	TRBD1	CASSPPGGSSGANVLTF	TGTGCCAGCAGCCCCCCAGGGGGAAGCTCTGGGGCCAACGTCCTGACTTTC
.	TRBV20-1	TRBJ1-2	.	CSAREGEANYGYTF	TGCAGTGCTAGAGAGGGTGAAGCTAACTATGGCTACACCTTC
.	TRBV10-3	TRBJ2-7	.	CAISEKGSYNEQYF	TGTGCCATCAGTGAGAAGGGGTCATACAATGAGCAGTACTTC
.	TRBV29-1	TRBJ1-4	.	CSVEAPDSNEKLFF	TGCAGCGTTGAGGCCCCAGATAGTAATGAAAAACTGTTTTTT
.	TRBV28	TRBJ1-6	TRBD1	CARARGPYDSPLHF	TGTGCCAGGGCAAGGGGGCCCTATGATTCACCCCTCCACTTT
.	TRBV6-2/TRBV6-3	TRBJ1-5	.	CASSYVRLYSNQPQHF	TGTGCCAGCAGTTACGTCCGTCTCTATAGCAATCAGCCCCAGCATTTT
.	TRBV7-9	TRBJ1-6	TRBD1	CASSLGAGQGSPPLHF	TGTGCCAGCAGCCTCGGGGCGGGACAGGGGTCTCCACCCCTCCACTTT
many	TRBV29-1	TRBJ2-1	TRBD1	CSVDRTGWPNEQFF	TGCAGCGTTGACCGGACAGGTTGGCCCAATGAGCAGTTCTTC
.	TRBV7-2	TRBJ2-3	TRBD2	CASSLQRGEADTQYF	TGTGCCAGCAGCCTCCAGCGGGGGGAGGCAGATACGCAGTATTTT
.	TRBV12-5	TRBJ2-5	TRBD2	CASGLGGLVGEETQYF	TGTGCTAGTGGTTTGGGCGGACTAGTGGGGGAAGAGACCCAGTACTTC
.	TRBV30	TRBJ1-2	TRBD1	CAWRDRGPYGYTF	TGTGCCTGGAGGGACAGGGGCCCCTATGGCTACACCTTC
.	TRBV20-1	TRBJ2-7	TRBD2	CSARDRRDYGEQYF	TGCAGTGCTAGAGATCGAAGGGACTATGGAGAGCAGTACTTC
.	TRBV6-5	TRBJ1-4	.	CASCRPNEKLFF	TGTGCCAGCTGCCGGCCGAATGAAAAACTGTTTTTT
.	TRBV9	TRBJ2-1	.	CASRKEGYNEQFF	TGTGCCAGCAGGAAAGAAGGTTACAATGAGCAGTTCTTC
few	TRBV9	TRBJ2-4	.	CASGSGLAKNIQYF	TGTGCCAGCGGATCGGGACTAGCCAAAAACATTCAGTACTTC
.	TRBV12-3/TRBV12-4	TRBJ1-2	TRBD1	CASSLRAGGDYGYTF	TGTGCCAGCAGTTTAAGGGCAGGGGGCGACTATGGCTACACCTTC
few	TRBV7-2	TRBJ2-3	.	CASSLARYTQYF	TGTGCCAGCAGCTTAGCGCGGTATACGCAGTATTTT
.	TRBV12-3/TRBV12-4	TRBJ2-2	.	CASSMVVGTAGELFF	TGTGCCAGCAGTATGGTGGTGGGGACTGCTGGGGAGCTGTTTTTT
.	TRBV7-9	TRBJ2-7	.	CASSLRAATYEQYF	TGTGCCAGCAGCTTACGAGCGGCTACCTACGAGCAGTACTTC
.	TRBV5-1	TRBJ2-3	TRBD2	CASSLAGGGAGTDTQYF	TGCGCCAGCAGCTTGGCCGGCGGGGGGGCCGGCACAGATACGCAGTATTTT
.	TRBV7-3	TRBJ2-5	.	CASSLNAGETQYF	TGTGCCAGCAGCTTAAACGCTGGGGAGACCCAGTACTTC
once	TRBV25-1	TRBJ1-2	.	CASSEIAALQGGYTF	TGTGCCAGCAGTGAAATCGCCGCCTTACAGGGTGGCTACACCTTC
.	TRBV2	TRBJ2-7	TRBD2	CASVSGTSSIYEQYF	TGTGCCAGCGTCAGCGGGACCAGCTCGATTTACGAGCAGTACTTC
.	TRBV10-3	TRBJ1-5	TRBD1	CAIKPDRGNQPQHF	TGTGCCATCAAACCCGACAGGGGCAATCAGCCCCAGCATTTT
.	TRBV27	TRBJ1-2	.	CASSPLDRTPYGYTF	TGTGCCAGCAGTCCTCTTGACAGAACCCCCTATGGCTACACCTTC
.	TRBV5-1	TRBJ2-1	TRBD1	CASSLGWTGTDEQFF	TGCGCCAGCAGCTTGGGTTGGACAGGGACTGATGAGCAGTTCTTC
few	TRBV7-3	TRBJ2-1	TRBD2	CASSAPGGNNEQFF	TGTGCCAGCAGCGCCCCGGGGGGTAACAATGAGCAGTTCTTC
.	TRBV7-9	TRBJ2-4	.	CASSLEEGRGNIQYF	TGTGCCAGCAGCCTAGAGGAGGGACGGGGAAACATTCAGTACTTC
.	TRBV21-1	TRBJ2-5	.	CASRGQGIIQETQYF	TGTGCCAGCAGAGGACAGGGAATCATCCAAGAGACCCAGTACTTC
.	TRBV20-1	TRBJ1-2	.	CSARLEGGRGYGYTF	TGCAGTGCTAGACTTGAAGGGGGGCGAGGATATGGCTACACCTTC
.	TRBV4-3	TRBJ1-5	TRBD1	CASSQFEGGQPQHF	TGCGCCAGCAGCCAATTTGAAGGGGGCCAGCCCCAGCATTTT
.	TRBV20-1	TRBJ2-1	.	CSANAGQGGNEQFF	TGCAGTGCTAACGCCGGGCAGGGTGGGAATGAGCAGTTCTTC
.	TRBV9	TRBJ2-4	.	CASSTDLGKNIQYF	TGTGCCAGCAGCACCGACTTGGGCAAAAACATTCAGTACTTC
few	TRBV3-1	TRBJ1-5	.	CASSQATGFYNQPQHF	TGTGCCAGCAGCCAAGCTACAGGATTTTACAATCAGCCCCAGCATTTT
few	TRBV5-6	TRBJ2-3	.	CASSLAARPDTQYF	TGTGCCAGCAGCTTGGCCGCGCGACCAGATACGCAGTATTTT
.	TRBV28	TRBJ2-7	.	CASTALGYEQYF	TGTGCCAGCACCGCGCTGGGGTACGAGCAGTACTTC
.	TRBV5-1	TRBJ1-2	.	CASSFGIDPYGYTF	TGCGCCAGCAGCTTCGGGATAGACCCCTATGGCTACACCTTC
.	TRBV6-5	TRBJ1-2	.	CASMRGVPNYGYTF	TGTGCCAGCATGAGGGGAGTCCCTAACTATGGCTACACCTTC
.	TRBV28	TRBJ1-4	TRBD1	CASRWDRTNEKLFF	TGTGCCAGCAGGTGGGACAGGACTAATGAAAAACTGTTTTTT